Listed below are T cell receptor beta chains from one sample, sequenced in a study of blood T cell repertoires in COVID-19. The assay was immunoSEQ multiplex PCR, and TCRdb's table has in-frame clones only and misses some. The sample records tens of thousands of clones, roughly 86% being singletons. The sequenced sample was peripheral blood. These receptors all come from a man between 65 and 85 years old with acute or convalescent COVID-19. CDR3s include the opening cysteine and the closing phenylalanine or tryptophan. A D gene is named only where the DNA matches it firmly. Clone size is stated in some rows and not others, as once, few, many or a class when expanded.

D gene,J gene,clone size,V gene,CDR3 protein,CDR3 DNA
TRBD1,TRBJ2-7,once,TRBV6-5,CASIGSGTGVDEQYF,TGTGCCAGCATCGGATCAGGGACAGGGGTCGACGAGCAGTACTTC
TRBD1,TRBJ1-2,.,TRBV11-2,CASSLLDRAGYTF,TGTGCCAGCAGCCTTCTTGACAGGGCTGGCTACACCTTC
TRBD2,TRBJ2-2,.,TRBV6-6,CASRGLAEATGELFF,TGTGCCAGCAGGGGACTAGCGGAGGCGACCGGGGAGCTGTTTTTT
.,TRBJ2-7,.,TRBV7-9,CASSPPLVSYEQYF,TGTGCCAGCAGCCCCCCCTTAGTTTCCTACGAGCAGTACTTC
.,TRBJ1-2,.,TRBV7-9,CASSLAAGHYGYTF,TGTGCCAGCAGCTTAGCCGCGGGACACTATGGCTACACCTTC
.,TRBJ1-5,.,TRBV24-1,CATHPSGLRNQPQHF,TGTGCCACCCATCCCTCAGGGTTAAGAAATCAGCCCCAGCATTTT
TRBD1,TRBJ2-3,few,TRBV6-5,CASRLTGGPDTQYF,TGTGCCAGCAGACTGACAGGGGGGCCAGATACGCAGTATTTT
.,TRBJ1-1,.,TRBV13,CASSPSGYNTEAFF,TGTGCCAGCAGCCCTAGCGGGTATAACACTGAAGCTTTCTTT
.,TRBJ1-1,.,TRBV6-5,CASSGVRGNTEAFF,TGTGCCAGCAGCGGGGTCAGGGGGAACACTGAAGCTTTCTTT
.,TRBJ1-5,few,TRBV19,CASSGREGQPQHF,TGTGCCAGTAGTGGGAGGGAGGGGCAGCCCCAGCATTTT